The 30 T cell receptor beta chains reported below all come from one sample, sequenced in a study of tumor-infiltrating lymphocytes in primary liver carcinoma. Joint extraction of RNA and DNA used 20-30 mg of bulk tissue that was unsorted. Constant-region priming of about 520 ng total RNA yielded TCR beta cDNA. Library construction for TCR beta comprised three nested multiplex PCR rounds performed with slightly modified ARM-PCR. The two initial PCR rounds, around 11 cycles each, used TRBV1-TRBV30 forward and C-beta reverse primers. Each CDR3 protein gets one entry after TCRdb re-called the multiplex PCR reads with MiXCR. The table lists tens of thousands of distinct CDR3 sequences, 60% to 85% of them singletons, with under 40% in the top ten. The sequenced sample consisted of liver tumor tissue from sampling region 5. Subset reported: tumor region T5, tumor centre. These receptors were collected from a man in his forties with primary liver carcinoma and hepatitis B virus infection.

To note about this clonotype: The junction shows a germline mismatch at one end, possibly a read error. The V and J genes are TRBV5-1 and TRBJ2-1, with TRBD2 identical over 10 bases. Germline V gene sequence: CDR1 SGHRS, CDR2 YFSETQ. This CDR3 is 16 amino acids long. The CDR3: CASSLTSGKMGNERFF. CDR3 bases: TGTGCCAGCAGCTTAACTAGCGGGAAGATGGGCAATGAGCGGTTCTTC.

This clonotype was recorded at least ten times. This rearrangement joins TRBV2 to TRBJ2-6; the D call may be TRBD1 or TRBD2 (5 bases each). The germline gives CDR1 SNHLY, CDR2 FYNNEI. The CDR3 sequence is 17 residues long. Trimming removed 5 bases at V and 0 bases at J, with 14 bases between. This CDR3 is CASSPTRDGSGANVLTF. As DNA, the CDR3 is TGTGCCAGCAGTCCGACACGGGACGGCTCTGGGGCCAACGTCCTGACTTTC.

A word on this clonotype: At one boundary the junction diverges from the germline segment, which might be a read error. The V call is TRBV11-2, the J call TRBJ2-7; TRBD1 matches at 7 bases. CDR3 length equals 16 residues. The V gene's germline CDR1 is SGHAT and CDR2 FQNNGV. The CDR3 DNA reads as TGTGTCAGCAACTTAGATCTGGGGACAGAAATCTACGATCAGTACTTC. Protein sequence: CVSNLDLGTEIYDQYF.

V usage is TRBV6-2 or TRBV6-3 and J usage is TRBJ2-7; 10 nucleotides agree with TRBD1. Losses at the gene ends were 10 bases for V and 8 bases for J; bases not matched to a gene: 14. Germline loops: CDR1 MNHEY, CDR2 SVGEGT. This CDR3 spans 14 amino acids. Written as DNA, the CDR3 is TGTGCCATTAGTCCTTGGACAGGGGGTAACAAGCAGTACTTC. Translating it yields CAISPWTGGNKQYF.

This clonotype was detected many times. V usage is TRBV12-3 or TRBV12-4 and J usage is TRBJ2-3, with D unclear. The CDR3 has 16 amino acids. Deletions cut 6 bases from V and 0 bases from J, with 16 bases between. DNA of the CDR3: TGTGCCAGCAGCCGAAATTTGGGGTGGAGCACAGATACGCAGTATTTT. This encodes CASSRNLGWSTDTQYF.

This clonotype has at least ten counts. Since a much larger clone is just one base distant, this may be a read error. This chain joins TRBV29-1 and TRBJ2-7, with a tentative D call TRBD1 (8 bases). The CDR3 is 13 amino acids. The V gene's germline CDR1 is SQVTM and CDR2 ANQGSEA. V dropped 7 bases and J dropped 0 bases, with 13 bases sitting between them. DNA of the CDR3: TGCAGCGCTACAGGGGGGGCCTCCTACGAGCAGTACTTC. Its protein product is CSATGGASYEQYF.

Comments on this clonotype: A junction end diverges from the germline sequence, so it may reflect a read error. The chain uses TRBV12-3 or TRBV12-4 and TRBJ2-7; D unresolved. The CDR3 runs 12 residues. The CDR3 region is CASSLLYYGQYF. CDR3 in DNA: TGTGCCAGCAGTTTACTCTACTACGGGCAGTACTTC.

As to this clonotype: Because it lacks the conserved phenylalanine or tryptophan at the end, this CDR3 is likely a read error. This chain connects TRBV4-1 to TRBJ1-5; D not resolved. Germline V gives CDR1 MGHRA, CDR2 YSYEKL. The CDR3 has 17 residues. V was shortened by 2 bases and J by 0 bases, with 14 bases between the two germline ends. CDR3 sequence (DNA): TGCGCCAGCAGCCAACAAATGATACTTTATAGCAATCAGCCCCAGCATTTG. Encoded protein: CASSQQMILYSNQPQHL.

This clonotype came up many times. With a much larger clone just one base away, this may be a read error. The CDR3 does not end in the conserved phenylalanine or tryptophan, so this is likely a read error. The V and J genes are TRBV4-1 and TRBJ2-2; TRBD2 matches 9 bases. The CDR3 totals 17 residues. Germline-derived CDR1 and CDR2 are MGHRA and YSYEKL. V was clipped by 4 bases and J by 4 bases; unmatched bases: 10. CDR3 amino acids: CASSPRGGLAITGELFL. The CDR3 DNA is TGCGCCAGCAGCCCCCGCGGCGGACTAGCGATCACCGGGGAGCTGTTTCTT.

Comment on this clonotype: The junction does not match germline at one end; this may be a read error. This sequence joins TRBV6-2 or TRBV6-3 and TRBJ1-1; D is ambiguous. The CDR3 is made up of 14 amino acids. Germline V gives CDR1 MNHEY, CDR2 SVGEGT. CDR3 nucleotide sequence: TGTGCAAGCGGTTACCCAGAGCTGAACACTAAAGCTTTCTTT. Its translation: CASGYPELNTKAFF.

This clonotype occurred once. The CDR3 protein is CAISEPRASYVQYF. The DNA for the CDR3 is TGTGCCATCAGTGAGCCTAGAGCTTCCTACGTGCAATACTTC. The rearrangement joins TRBV10-3 to TRBJ2-7; D gene uncertain. Deletions cut 2 bases from V and 13 bases from J, with 21 bases between. The CDR3 is 14 residues long. Germline V CDR1 and CDR2: ENHRY, SYGVKD.

Regarding this clonotype: Germline is not matched at one junction end, which may reflect a read error. The chain is built from TRBV4-1 and TRBJ1-2; 8 bases fit TRBD1. The CDR3 loop spans 14 amino acids. CDR1 is MGHRA and CDR2 is YSYEKL in the germline V gene. CDR3 in amino acids: CASSQGDRNHGYTF. CDR3 nucleotide sequence: TGCGCAAGCAGCCAAGGGGACAGGAACCATGGCTACACGTTC.

Of note for this clonotype: Its ends do not fully match the called genes, so a read error is possible. The gene calls are TRBV12-3 or TRBV12-4 and TRBJ2-1, with 7 nucleotides matching TRBD1. The CDR3 has 16 amino acids. DNA of the CDR3: TGTGCCGGCAGTTCTCGGACAGGAGTCTCCCACAATGAGCAGTTCTTC. The encoded protein is CAGSSRTGVSHNEQFF.

Points on this clonotype: Germline is not matched at one junction end, which may reflect a read error. The chain is built from TRBV12-3 or TRBV12-4 and TRBJ2-7; TRBD2 matches 7 bases. The CDR3 is 14 amino acids. The CDR3 loop is CASSLAVENYEQYF. CDR3 DNA: TGTGCCAGCAGTCTAGCGGTAGAAAACTACGAGCAGTACTTC.

This clonotype appeared many times. This chain connects TRBV25-1 to TRBJ2-3; the D gene is possibly TRBD2 (5 bases). V gave up 0 bases and J gave up 2 bases, with 12 bases separating them. This CDR3 has 16 residues. In germline, CDR1 is MGHDK, CDR2 SYGVNS. The CDR3 nucleotides read TGTGCCAGCAGTGAATATGAGGGTCAGACCACAGATACGCAGTATTTT. Amino acid sequence: CASSEYEGQTTDTQYF.

This chain connects TRBV6-1 to TRBJ2-5; D uncertain. The CDR3 covers 14 residues. Per the germline V gene, CDR1 is MNHNS and CDR2 is SASEGT. V was cut by 2 bases and J by 5 bases, with 12 bases left in between. The CDR3 loop reads CASSEYGRCETQYF. Written as DNA, the CDR3 is TGTGCCAGCAGTGAATATGGCCGCTGTGAGACCCAGTACTTC.

CDR3 in DNA: TGTGCCATCACCAACCGATCGGGACTAGCGGTGGGGTTCTCCTACGAGCAGTACTTC. This gives the protein CAITNRSGLAVGFSYEQYF. The rearrangement uses TRBV10-3 and TRBJ2-7; TRBD2 matches at 11 bases. With V trimmed by 7 bases and J by 0 bases, 17 bases remained unmatched. The CDR3 has 19 amino acids. Germline values: CDR1 ENHRY, CDR2 SYGVKD.

This clonotype came up once. One end of the junction varies from germline; a read error may be responsible. The chain uses TRBV4-1 and TRBJ2-1; D might be TRBD2 (6 bases). This CDR3 spans 15 amino acids. The germline gives CDR1 MGHRA, CDR2 YSYEKL. CDR3 loop: CASSQSSGWNSERFF. As DNA, the CDR3 is TGCGCCAGCAGCCAAAGTAGCGGATGGAATAGTGAGCGGTTCTTC.

Notes on this clonotype: This sequence may be a read error, since a much larger clone differs from it by one base. The CDR3 DNA is TGCAGTACAGACAGGGGATATGGCTACACCTTC. As protein: CSTDRGYGYTF. The chain combines TRBV20-1 with TRBJ1-2; 8 bases are a match to TRBD1. There are 11 residues in the CDR3. CDR1 and CDR2 from the germline V gene are DFQATT and SNEGSKA (reference sequence). Losses at the gene ends were 8 bases for V and 5 bases for J; bases not matched to a gene: 4.

This clonotype was recorded many times. The chain employs TRBV5-6 and TRBJ2-7; the match to TRBD2 covers 8 bases. Germline V lookup: CDR1 SGHDT, CDR2 YYEEEE. CDR3 length: 16 amino acids. Trimming took 4 bases from V and 4 from J; bases not matched to a gene: 13. The CDR3 sequence: CASSREGIGLNYEQYF. CDR3 in DNA: TGTGCCAGCAGCCGGGAGGGTATTGGACTGAATTACGAGCAGTACTTC.

Notes on this clonotype: At one end the junction does not follow the germline gene, possibly because of a read error. This chain connects TRBV4-1 to TRBJ2-3; D unclear. Germline CDR1 and CDR2: MGHRA and YSYEKL. The CDR3 is 15 residues long. CDR3 in amino acids: CASSRGLPYTDTQYF. The DNA for the CDR3 is TGTGCCAGCAGCCGAGGTCTTCCCTACACAGATACGCAGTATTTT.

This clonotype was found once. This chain uses TRBV29-1 with TRBJ2-1, with no clear D. The CDR3 is made up of 11 amino acids. The germline V gene encodes CDR1 SQVTM and CDR2 ANQGSEA. CDR3 sequence reads: CGPWSHNEQFF. CDR3 DNA: TGCGGCCCATGGTCGCACAATGAGCAGTTCTTC.

This chain joins TRBV10-3 and TRBJ2-5; D unclear. The CDR3 length is 14 residues. The germline V and J ends were trimmed by 3 bases and 11 bases, with 19 bases remaining between them. Germline CDR1 reads ENHRY; CDR2 reads SYGVKD. CDR3 sequence (DNA): TGTGCCATCAGTGAACGGGCAGTCCAAGTGACACAGTACTTC. It yields the protein CAISERAVQVTQYF.

This clonotype was recorded only once. A junction boundary mismatches the germline segment, possibly from a read error. The DNA of the CDR3 is TGCGCCAACAGTAGACCGGACTATCGGGCCCACAATGAGCAGTTCTTC. Protein product: CANSRPDYRAHNEQFF. The chain couples TRBV10-1 to TRBJ2-1, with D possibly TRBD2 on 6 matching bases. Germline loops: CDR1 WNHNN, CDR2 SYGVQD (reference sequence). This CDR3 region has 16 residues.

As regards this clonotype: An end of the junction does not agree with germline; a read error may underlie this. V gene TRBV4-2 combines with J gene TRBJ2-7, with TRBD2 matching 8 bases. The CDR3 loop spans 18 amino acids. Germline V gene data show CDR1 as LGHNA and CDR2 as YNFKEQ. The CDR3 DNA reads as TGTGCCAGCAGTGGAAAACAGGGACTAGTGGGAGGGCCACACGAGCAGTATTTC. Translated, it gives CASSGKQGLVGGPHEQYF.

The chain is built from TRBV7-2 and TRBJ1-5; D possibly corresponds to TRBD1 (5 bases). CDR1 and CDR2 from the germline V gene are SGHTA and FQGNSA. This CDR3 comprises 16 residues. Deletions cut 3 bases from V and 0 bases from J, with 12 bases between. CDR3 nucleotide sequence: TGTGCCAGCAGCTTTGACCGGACATTTAGCAATCAGCCCCAGCATTTT. Protein: CASSFDRTFSNQPQHF.

With regard to this clonotype: At one of its ends the junction is not consistent with the germline gene, which may arise from a read error. The V call is TRBV4-1, the J call TRBJ2-5; 7 positions match TRBD1. Germline V gene data show CDR1 as MGHRA and CDR2 as YSYEKL. The length of the CDR3 is 15 residues. In nucleotides, the CDR3 is TGCGCCAGCAGCCAAATTACAGGGGAACAAGAGGCCCAGTACTTC. This encodes CASSQITGEQEAQYF.

Note on this clonotype: At one boundary the junction diverges from the germline segment, which might be a read error. The V call is TRBV10-3, the J call TRBJ2-7, with no clear D. The germline V gene encodes CDR1 ENHRY and CDR2 SYGVKD. The CDR3 consists of 12 residues. The CDR3 bases are TGTGCCATCGGTGAAGCCGGGCAAGAACACTACTTC. Translation: CAIGEAGQEHYF.

For this clonotype: The conserved phenylalanine or tryptophan normally closing the CDR3 is absent here, so this likely arose from a read error. The V call is TRBV11-2, the J call TRBJ2-7; D uncertain. The CDR3 extends over 15 amino acids. Per germline, CDR1 SGHAT and CDR2 FQNNGV. CDR3 DNA: TGTGCCAGCAACTTATCCTCGTGGATTACCTACGAGCAGTACTAC. This gives the protein CASNLSSWITYEQYY.

This clonotype was seen a handful of times. Given a much more abundant clone one base away, this may be a read error. V gene TRBV11-3 combines with J gene TRBJ1-1; no firm D call. Germline V gives CDR1 SGHNT, CDR2 YENEEA. The CDR3 length is 14 residues. CDR3 protein: CAGSQDGLNTEAFF. CDR3 bases: TGTGCCGGCAGCCAGGACGGCTTGAACACTGAAGCTTTCTTT. Looking up the rest from reference TRBV11-3 and TRBJ1-1 gives the full variable domain: EAGVVQSPRYKIIEKKQPVAFWCNPISGHNTLYWYLQNLGQGPELLIRYENEEAVDDSQLPKDRFSAERLKGVDSTLKIQPAELGDSAVYLCAGSQDGLNTEAFFGQGTRLTVV.